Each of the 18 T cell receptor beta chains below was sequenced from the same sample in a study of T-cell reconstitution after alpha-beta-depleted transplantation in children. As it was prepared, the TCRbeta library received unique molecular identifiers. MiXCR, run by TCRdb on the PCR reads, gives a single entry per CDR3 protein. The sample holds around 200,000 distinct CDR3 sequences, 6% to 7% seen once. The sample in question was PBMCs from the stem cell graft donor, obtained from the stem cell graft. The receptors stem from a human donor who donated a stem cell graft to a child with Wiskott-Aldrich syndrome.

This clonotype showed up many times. DNA of the CDR3: TGTGCCAGCAGTGGGGCCCACTCGATATACTTC. It encodes CASSGAHSIYF. V usage is TRBV12-3 or TRBV12-4 and J usage is TRBJ2-5, with a tentative D call TRBD1 (5 bases). CDR3 size: 11 residues. The ends were cut back, 5 bases at V and 14 bases at J, with 15 bases in the middle.

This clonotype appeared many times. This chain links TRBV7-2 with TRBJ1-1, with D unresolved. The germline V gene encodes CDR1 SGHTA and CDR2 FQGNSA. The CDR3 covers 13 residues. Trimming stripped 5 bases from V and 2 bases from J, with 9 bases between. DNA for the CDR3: TGTGCCAGCAGCCGCGGACTTAACACTGAAGCTTTCTTT. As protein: CASSRGLNTEAFF.

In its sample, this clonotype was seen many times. CDR3 in amino acids: CASSEVVGTEAFF. The CDR3 DNA follows: TGTGCCAGCAGCGAGGTGGTGGGGACTGAAGCTTTCTTT. The chain employs TRBV12-3 or TRBV12-4 and TRBJ1-1; unclear D gene. The CDR3 runs 13 residues. V gave up 6 bases and J gave up 5 bases, with 13 bases separating them.

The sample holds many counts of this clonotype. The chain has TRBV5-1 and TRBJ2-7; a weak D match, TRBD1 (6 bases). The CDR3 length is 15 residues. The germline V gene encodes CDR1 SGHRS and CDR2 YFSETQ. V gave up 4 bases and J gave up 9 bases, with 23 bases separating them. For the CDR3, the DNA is TGCGCCAGCAGCCCTACGACAATACAGGGTGCTGGGCAGTACTTC. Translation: CASSPTTIQGAGQYF. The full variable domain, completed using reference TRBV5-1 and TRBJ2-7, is KAGVTQTPRYLIKTRGQQVTLSCSPISGHRSVSWYQQTPGQGLQFLFEYFSETQRNKGNFPGRFSGRQFSNSRSEMNVSTLELGDSALYLCASSPTTIQGAGQYFGPGTRLTVT.

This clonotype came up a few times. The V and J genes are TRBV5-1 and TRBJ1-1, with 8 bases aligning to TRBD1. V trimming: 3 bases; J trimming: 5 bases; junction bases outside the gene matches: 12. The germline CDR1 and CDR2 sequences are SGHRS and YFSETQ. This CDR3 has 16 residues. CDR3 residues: CASSWGTGSLVTEAFF. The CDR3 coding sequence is TGCGCCAGCAGCTGGGGGACAGGTTCCCTTGTGACTGAAGCTTTCTTT.

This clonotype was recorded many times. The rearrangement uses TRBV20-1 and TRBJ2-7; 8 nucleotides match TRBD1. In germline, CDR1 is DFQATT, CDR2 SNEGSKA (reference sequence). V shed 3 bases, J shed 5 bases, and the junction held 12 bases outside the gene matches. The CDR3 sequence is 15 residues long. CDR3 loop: CSARPLTGVYDEQYF. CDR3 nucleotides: TGCAGTGCTAGGCCCTTGACAGGGGTTTACGACGAGCAGTACTTC.

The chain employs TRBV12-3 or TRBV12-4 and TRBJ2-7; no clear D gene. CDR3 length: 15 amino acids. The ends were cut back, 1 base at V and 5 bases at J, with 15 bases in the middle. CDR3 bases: TGTGCCAGCAGTTTAGAGGTTAGGCGGTCGGACGAGCAGTACTTC. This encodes CASSLEVRRSDEQYF.

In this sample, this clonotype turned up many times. CDR3 in DNA: TGCAGCGTATCTCTAGGGGCACGGGAGCAGTACTTC. The encoded protein is CSVSLGAREQYF. The chain links TRBV29-1 to TRBJ2-7, with D possibly being TRBD1 (5 bases). Looked up from germline, CDR1 is SQVTM and CDR2 is ANQGSEA. The CDR3 consists of 12 residues. V was cut by 6 bases and J by 7 bases, with 16 bases left in between.

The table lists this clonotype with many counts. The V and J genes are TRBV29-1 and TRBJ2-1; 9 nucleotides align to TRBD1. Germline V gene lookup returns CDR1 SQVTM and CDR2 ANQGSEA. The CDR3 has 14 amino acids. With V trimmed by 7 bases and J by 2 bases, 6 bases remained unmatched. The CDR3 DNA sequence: TGCAGCGGGGGCGACAGGGGGGCCTACAATGAGCAGTTCTTC. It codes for CSGGDRGAYNEQFF.

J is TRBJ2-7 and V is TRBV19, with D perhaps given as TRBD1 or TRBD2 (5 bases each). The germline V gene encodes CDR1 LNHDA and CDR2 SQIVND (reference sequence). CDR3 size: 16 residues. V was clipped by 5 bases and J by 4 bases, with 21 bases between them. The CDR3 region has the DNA TGTGCCAGTAGTGGGGGACGAGGACTTTCTACTTACGAGCAGTACTTC. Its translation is CASSGGRGLSTYEQYF.

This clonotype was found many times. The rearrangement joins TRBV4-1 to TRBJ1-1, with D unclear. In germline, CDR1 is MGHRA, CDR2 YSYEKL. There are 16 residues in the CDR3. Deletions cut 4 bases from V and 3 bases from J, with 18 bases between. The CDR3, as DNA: TGCGCCAGCAGCCGACTAGAAAAGGACTTCTACACTGAAGCTTTCTTT. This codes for CASSRLEKDFYTEAFF.

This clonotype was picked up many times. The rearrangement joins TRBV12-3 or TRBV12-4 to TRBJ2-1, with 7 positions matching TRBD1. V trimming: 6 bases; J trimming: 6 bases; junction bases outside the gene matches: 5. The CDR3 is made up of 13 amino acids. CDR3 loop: CASSLDRRNEQFF. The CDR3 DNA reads TGTGCCAGCAGCCTGGACAGGCGCAATGAGCAGTTCTTC.

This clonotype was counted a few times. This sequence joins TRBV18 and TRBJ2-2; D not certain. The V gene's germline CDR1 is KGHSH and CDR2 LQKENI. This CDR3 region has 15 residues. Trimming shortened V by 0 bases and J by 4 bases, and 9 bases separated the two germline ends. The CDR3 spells CASSPPGQLTGELFF. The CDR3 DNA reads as TGTGCCAGCTCACCACCGGGTCAGCTCACCGGGGAGCTGTTTTTT.

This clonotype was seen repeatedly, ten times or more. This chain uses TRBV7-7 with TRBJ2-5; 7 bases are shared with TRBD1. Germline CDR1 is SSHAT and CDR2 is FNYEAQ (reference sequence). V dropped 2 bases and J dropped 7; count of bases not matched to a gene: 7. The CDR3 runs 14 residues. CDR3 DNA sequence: TGTGCCAGCAGCTTACGGACAGGTGAAGGGACCCAGTACTTC. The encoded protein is CASSLRTGEGTQYF.

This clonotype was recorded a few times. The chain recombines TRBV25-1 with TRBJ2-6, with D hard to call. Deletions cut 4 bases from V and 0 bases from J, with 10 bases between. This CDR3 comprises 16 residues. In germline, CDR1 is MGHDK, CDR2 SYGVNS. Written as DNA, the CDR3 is TGTGCCAGCAGTGCCCCGGATAGCTCTGGGGCCAACGTCCTGACTTTC. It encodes CASSAPDSSGANVLTF. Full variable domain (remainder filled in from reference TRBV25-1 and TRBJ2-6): EADIYQTPRYLVIGTGKKITLECSQTMGHDKMYWYQQDPGMELHLIHYSYGVNSTEKGDLSSESTVSRIRTEHFPLTLESARPSHTSQYLCASSAPDSSGANVLTFGAGSRLTVL.

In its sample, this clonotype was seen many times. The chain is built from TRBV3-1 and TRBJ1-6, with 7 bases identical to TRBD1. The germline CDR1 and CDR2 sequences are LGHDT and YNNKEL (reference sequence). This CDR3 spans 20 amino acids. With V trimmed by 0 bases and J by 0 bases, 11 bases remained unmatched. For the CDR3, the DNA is TGTGCCAGCAGCCAAGATCTCGCGGGACAGACCAGCTCCTATAATTCACCCCTCCACTTT. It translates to CASSQDLAGQTSSYNSPLHF.

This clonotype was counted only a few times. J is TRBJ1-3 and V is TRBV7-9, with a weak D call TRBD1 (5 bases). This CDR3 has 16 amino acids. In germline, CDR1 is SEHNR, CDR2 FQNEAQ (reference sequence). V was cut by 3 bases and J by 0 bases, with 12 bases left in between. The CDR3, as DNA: TGTGCCAGCAGCTTGGGGCCGTCAAACTCTGGAAACACCATATATTTT. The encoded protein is CASSLGPSNSGNTIYF.

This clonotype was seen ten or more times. CDR3 loop: CASSSHDRDTEAFF. In DNA form, the CDR3 reads TGCGCCAGCAGCTCTCACGACAGAGACACTGAAGCTTTCTTT. The chain recombines TRBV5-1 with TRBJ1-1, with TRBD1 as a possible D gene (5 bases). The V end lost 3 bases, the J end lost 3 bases, and 12 bases lay between the germline ends. The CDR3 totals 14 residues. CDR1 is SGHRS, CDR2 YFSETQ, per germline.